This record looks at one TCR beta chain sequence and its context. These data come from a study of blood T cell repertoires in COVID-19. The CDR3 runs 14 residues. V was pared by 0 bases and J by 7 bases, with 13 bases between. Germline CDR1 reads LGHDT; CDR2 reads YNNKEL (reference sequence). The table came from immunoSEQ multiplex PCR; TCRdb's copy has only in-frame clones and leaves some out. This sample yields about 300,000 clones, of which approximately 90% are seen a single time; more than 2% belongs to the top ten. The gene calls are TRBV3-1 (or the pseudogene TRBV3-2) and TRBJ2-7; D possibly corresponds to TRBD2 (6 bases). Material: peripheral blood. This TCR was recovered from a young man with active or convalescent COVID-19. This chain's CDR3 is CASSQDGGTREQYF. The CDR3 region has the DNA TGTGCCAGCAGCCAAGACGGGGGTACTCGGGAGCAGTACTTC.